This is a list of T cell receptor beta chains from one sample in a study of blood T cell repertoires in COVID-19. Data came from immunoSEQ multiplex PCR; TCRdb stores just in-frame clones and leaves some out. The table shows roughly 200,000 clones, with 70% to 80% occurring only once. Sequencing was carried out using peripheral blood. These receptors all stem from a woman aged 40-49 years with COVID-19, enrolled during active disease. The CDR3 runs from the conserved cysteine through the conserved F or W. A D gene is named only where the DNA matches it firmly. Part of the rows lack a size; the others show once, few, many or a class for expanded clones.

V: TRBV19; D: TRBD2; J: TRBJ2-2; size: .; CDR3: CASSTPRLAGVGSGELFF; DNA: TGTGCCAGTAGTACCCCGCGACTAGCGGGAGTCGGGTCCGGGGAGCTGTTTTTT
V: TRBV6-2/TRBV6-3; D: .; J: TRBJ1-5; size: .; CDR3: CASSYLGGGNQPQHF; DNA: TGTGCCAGCAGTTATTTGGGAGGCGGCAATCAGCCCCAGCATTTT
V: TRBV5-1; D: TRBD2; J: TRBJ2-3; size: .; CDR3: CASSSGLTSGIADTQYF; DNA: TGCGCCAGCAGCTCAGGACTGACTAGCGGGATCGCAGATACGCAGTATTTT
V: TRBV2; D: TRBD2; J: TRBJ2-7; size: .; CDR3: CASSESGGVSYEQYF; DNA: TGTGCCAGCAGCGAAAGCGGGGGAGTCTCCTACGAGCAGTACTTC
V: TRBV7-2; D: .; J: TRBJ2-5; size: .; CDR3: CASSLGGASSQETQYF; DNA: TGTGCCAGCAGCTTAGGCGGGGCCAGTTCCCAAGAGACCCAGTACTTC
V: TRBV4-1; D: TRBD1; J: TRBJ1-4; size: .; CDR3: CASSSGQVGSANEKLFF; DNA: TGCGCCAGCAGCTCCGGACAGGTGGGGTCAGCTAATGAAAAACTGTTTTTT
V: TRBV5-4; D: TRBD2; J: TRBJ2-2; size: .; CDR3: CASTRGGGREFTGELFF; DNA: TGTGCCAGCACCCGTGGCGGGGGACGGGAGTTTACCGGGGAGCTGTTTTTT
V: TRBV2; D: .; J: TRBJ2-2; size: .; CDR3: CASSEAYATAGTGELFF; DNA: TGTGCCAGCAGTGAAGCGTATGCTACAGCGGGCACCGGGGAGCTGTTTTTT
V: TRBV10-3; D: .; J: TRBJ1-1; size: .; CDR3: CAISETQQGTEAFF; DNA: TGTGCCATCAGTGAGACACAGCAGGGCACTGAAGCTTTCTTT
V: TRBV7-2; D: .; J: TRBJ2-7; size: few; CDR3: CASSFTTGSYEQYF; DNA: TGTGCCAGCAGTTTTACTACAGGGTCGTACGAGCAGTACTTC
V: TRBV19; D: .; J: TRBJ2-5; size: few; CDR3: CASSINREETQYF; DNA: TGTGCCAGTAGTATAAACAGGGAAGAGACCCAGTACTTC
V: TRBV9; D: .; J: TRBJ2-1; size: .; CDR3: CASSVEIADNEQFF; DNA: TGTGCCAGCAGCGTAGAAATAGCGGACAATGAGCAGTTCTTC
V: TRBV5-1; D: .; J: TRBJ1-4; size: once; CDR3: CASSMDSHATNEKLFF; DNA: TGCGCCAGCAGCATGGACAGCCACGCAACTAATGAAAAACTGTTTTTT
V: TRBV18; D: .; J: TRBJ1-2; size: once; CDR3: CASSPAGYGYTF; DNA: TGTGCCAGCTCACCAGCGGGCTATGGCTACACCTTC
V: TRBV9; D: TRBD1; J: TRBJ1-6; size: many; CDR3: CASSPRAGGTNSPLHF; DNA: TGTGCCAGCAGCCCCAGGGCAGGGGGGACTAATTCACCCCTCCACTTT
V: TRBV3-1/TRBV3-2; D: .; J: TRBJ2-7; size: .; CDR3: CASSQSTGQGYEQYF; DNA: TGTGCCAGCAGCCAGTCAACAGGGCAGGGGTACGAGCAGTACTTC
V: TRBV30; D: TRBD2; J: TRBJ2-1; size: .; CDR3: CAWSWGGSSYNEQFF; DNA: TGTGCCTGGAGTTGGGGCGGGAGCTCCTACAATGAGCAGTTCTTC
V: TRBV7-5; D: .; J: TRBJ2-1; size: .; CDR3: CVRSRGTSGKSEQFF; DNA: TGTGTCAGAAGCCGCGGGACTAGCGGGAAGAGTGAGCAGTTCTTC
V: TRBV5-1; D: TRBD1; J: TRBJ1-1; size: .; CDR3: CASSTGGPTEAFF; DNA: TGCGCCAGCAGCACAGGGGGCCCCACTGAAGCTTTCTTT
V: TRBV29-1; D: .; J: TRBJ2-3; size: .; CDR3: CSVDSLRDTQYF; DNA: TGCAGCGTTGATTCTCTCAGGGATACGCAGTATTTT
V: TRBV6-5; D: TRBD1; J: TRBJ1-5; size: .; CDR3: CASSTGQGDQPQHF; DNA: TGTGCCAGCAGTACTGGACAGGGTGACCAGCCCCAGCATTTT
V: TRBV2; D: .; J: TRBJ1-6; size: few; CDR3: CASTERGMNSPLHF; DNA: TGTGCCAGCACCGAGAGGGGGATGAATTCACCCCTCCACTTT
V: TRBV7-9; D: .; J: TRBJ2-1; size: .; CDR3: CASSLDRAGDEQFF; DNA: TGTGCCAGCAGCTTAGATCGAGCAGGCGATGAGCAGTTCTTC
V: TRBV14; D: TRBD2; J: TRBJ2-1; size: once; CDR3: CASSYSPGLAGPEEGNEQFF; DNA: TGTGCCAGCAGTTATTCGCCGGGACTAGCGGGGCCCGAGGAGGGAAATGAGCAGTTCTTC
V: TRBV19; D: TRBD2; J: TRBJ2-7; size: .; CDR3: CASSRFGTSPTPSPFYEQYF; DNA: TGTGCCAGTAGTCGCTTTGGGACTAGCCCTACACCCTCCCCTTTCTACGAGCAGTACTTC
V: TRBV11-1; D: .; J: TRBJ2-5; size: once; CDR3: CASSLQQETQYF; DNA: TGTGCCAGCAGCTTACAGCAAGAGACCCAGTACTTC
V: TRBV28; D: .; J: TRBJ2-1; size: .; CDR3: CASPPGPTSSFIYEQFF; DNA: TGTGCCAGCCCACCCGGGCCCACTAGTAGCTTTATCTATGAGCAGTTCTTC
V: TRBV9; D: .; J: TRBJ1-1; size: .; CDR3: CASSVGPGRDTEAFF; DNA: TGTGCCAGCAGCGTAGGGCCAGGGAGGGACACTGAAGCTTTCTTT
V: TRBV5-8; D: TRBD1; J: TRBJ1-5; size: .; CDR3: CASSPGQGGQSQHF; DNA: TGTGCCAGCAGCCCGGGACAGGGAGGCCAGTCCCAGCATTTT
V: TRBV5-5; D: TRBD1; J: TRBJ2-3; size: .; CDR3: CASSSGTGADTQYF; DNA: TGTGCCAGCAGCTCCGGGACAGGGGCAGATACGCAGTATTTT